The 29 T cell receptor beta chains below all came from one sample that was sequenced in a study of blood T cell repertoires in COVID-19. Repertoires were generated with immunoSEQ multiplex PCR, while TCRdb's copy carries only in-frame clones and drops some. Here the sample spans approximately 150,000 clones, 85% to 90% being singletons. Input material: peripheral blood. Receptors were obtained from a man aged 18 to 30 with COVID-19, enrolled during active disease.

The chain uses TRBV28 and TRBJ1-2; no definite D call. CDR1 is MDHEN, CDR2 SYDVKM, per germline. The CDR3 has 13 residues. Trimming pared 2 bases from V and 3 bases from J, leaving 7 bases between. The CDR3, as DNA: TGTGCCAGCAGTTTAATTGTAGACTATGGCTACACCTTC. Amino acids: CASSLIVDYGYTF.

The rearrangement uses TRBV11-1 and TRBJ1-1; D is perhaps TRBD1 (6 bases). Trimming took 5 bases from V and 2 from J, leaving 15 bases between them. CDR3 size: 15 residues. Germline V CDR1 and CDR2: SGHAT, FQDESV (reference sequence). The CDR3 spells CASSGVVGGNTEAFF. DNA for the CDR3: TGTGCCAGCAGCGGAGTTGTAGGGGGAAACACTGAAGCTTTCTTT. Drawing the rest from reference TRBV11-1 and TRBJ1-1, the complete variable domain is EAEVAQSPRYKITEKSQAVAFWCDPISGHATLYWYRQILGQGPELLVQFQDESVVDDSQLPKDRFSAERLKGVDSTLKIQPAELGDSAMYLCASSGVVGGNTEAFFGQGTRLTVV.

The V gene is TRBV6-5, the J gene TRBJ2-5; D is possibly TRBD1 (8 bases). V lost 5 bases to trimming and J lost 7 bases, with 17 bases between them. CDR1 and CDR2 from the germline V gene are MNHEY and SVGAGI. The CDR3 length is 14 residues. In nucleotides, the CDR3 is TGTGCCAGCAGTACTAACAGGGGGAGGGTGACCCAGTACTTC. Translated, it gives CASSTNRGRVTQYF.

The genes are TRBV28 and TRBJ2-7; D is unclear. Germline V gene data show CDR1 as MDHEN and CDR2 as SYDVKM. Trimming took off 5 bases at V and 0 bases at J, with 8 bases between the two ends. CDR3 length equals 13 residues. Here the CDR3 DNA reads TGTGCCAGCAGTCACAGTTTCTCCTACGAGCAGTACTTC. This gives the protein CASSHSFSYEQYF.

This clone was picked up one time. The rearrangement uses TRBV9 and TRBJ2-1; TRBD2 is a possible D gene (5 bases). CDR3 length equals 15 residues. From germline, CDR1 is SGDLS and CDR2 YYNGEE. Trimming stripped 0 bases from V and 2 bases from J, with 9 bases between. As DNA, the CDR3 is TGTGCCAGCAGCGTAGTGGACTTCCCCTACAATGAGCAGTTCTTC. Amino acid sequence: CASSVVDFPYNEQFF.

The chain carries TRBV29-1 and TRBJ2-2; possible D gene TRBD2, 5 bases. The CDR3 has 11 amino acids. Germline CDR1 and CDR2: SQVTM and ANQGSEA. The ends were cut back, 4 bases at V and 10 bases at J, with 10 bases in the middle. The CDR3 nucleotides are TGCAGCGTTGTCGAGGGCGAGGAGCTGTTTTTT. Its translation is CSVVEGEELFF.

This chain uses TRBV12-3 or TRBV12-4 with TRBJ1-1; TRBD1 is a possible D gene (5 bases). V lost 6 bases and J lost 7, with 12 bases in between. There are 12 residues in the CDR3. DNA of the CDR3: TGTGCCAGCAGGGTTGGGGGGAGTGAAGCTTTCTTT. Its protein product is CASRVGGSEAFF.

About this clone: The sample has other DNA sequences that encode this CDR3 too. The V call is TRBV6-5, the J call TRBJ2-7, with 8 bases that match TRBD1. Germline values: CDR1 MNHEY, CDR2 SVGAGI. J gave up 2 bases and V 8 bases, and 5 bases lay outside the gene matches. CDR3 length: 13 residues. This CDR3 is CASSYRGTYEQYF. The CDR3 nucleotides are TGTGCCAGCTCATACAGGGGGACCTACGAGCAGTACTTC.

The genes are TRBV7-3 and TRBJ1-1; D is uncertain. Germline assignment: CDR1 SGHTA and CDR2 FQGTGA. The CDR3 is made up of 13 amino acids. V lost 6 bases, J lost 1 base, and 9 bases lay in between. CDR3 bases: TGTGCCAGCAGTCAGGCAGGGAACACTGAAGCTTTCTTT. Translating gives CASSQAGNTEAFF.

The chain links TRBV30 to TRBJ2-7, with TRBD1 identical over 7 bases. Germline-derived CDR1 and CDR2 are GTSNPN and SVGIG (reference sequence). J was trimmed by 1 base and V by 0 bases; bases with no gene match: 15. The CDR3 runs to 18 residues. This CDR3 reads CAWSVRDSHYLMSYEQYF. CDR3 sequence (DNA): TGTGCCTGGAGTGTACGGGACAGCCATTACCTAATGTCCTACGAGCAGTACTTC. The full variable domain, rest sourced from reference TRBV30 and TRBJ2-7, is SQTIHQWPATLVQPVGSPLSLECTVEGTSNPNLYWYRQAAGRGLQLLFYSVGIGQISSEVPQNLSASRPQDRQFILSSKKLLLSDSGFYLCAWSVRDSHYLMSYEQYFGPGTRLTVT.

The J gene is TRBJ1-2, the V gene TRBV6-2 or TRBV6-3; D unresolved. CDR1 and CDR2 (germline): MNHEY, SVGEGT. V was pared by 4 bases and J by 0 bases, with 6 bases between. The CDR3 sequence is 13 residues long. CDR3 nucleotides: TGTGCCAGCAGTTTGGCCGCTAACTATGGCTACACCTTC. Residues: CASSLAANYGYTF.

The rearrangement links TRBV29-1 to TRBJ2-1; 14 bases fit TRBD2. There are 13 residues in the CDR3. In germline, CDR1 is SQVTM, CDR2 ANQGSEA. The trim removed 8 bases at V and 8 bases at J, leaving 5 bases unmatched. The CDR3 DNA sequence: TGCAGCCTCGGGACTAGCGGGAGCCATGAGCAGTTCTTC. Translating it yields CSLGTSGSHEQFF.

The chain carries TRBV28 and TRBJ2-5, with 11 bases aligning to TRBD2. The CDR3 covers 15 residues. Trimming at V came to 5 bases and at J to 4 bases, leaving 6 bases not matched to a gene. The germline gives CDR1 MDHEN, CDR2 SYDVKM. The chain's CDR3 is CASSDSGRAGETQYF. CDR3 sequence (DNA): TGTGCCAGCAGTGATAGCGGGAGGGCGGGAGAGACCCAGTACTTC.

V usage is TRBV28 and J usage is TRBJ2-1; TRBD1 might be the D (6 bases). Germline CDR1 is MDHEN and CDR2 is SYDVKM. V was cut by 3 bases and J by 8 bases, with 11 bases left in between. The CDR3 has 13 amino acids. For the CDR3, the DNA is TGTGCCAGCAGTTTCAGGGGATCCCATGAGCAGTTCTTC. As protein: CASSFRGSHEQFF.

This clone has just one count. The V and J genes are TRBV9 and TRBJ2-5; D is possibly TRBD2 (6 bases). V lost 1 base and J lost 0, with 13 bases in between. Germline V gene sequence: CDR1 SGDLS, CDR2 YYNGEE. This CDR3 has 16 amino acids. The CDR3 loop is CASSVRRGSDQETQYF. The CDR3 DNA follows: TGTGCCAGCAGCGTAAGGCGGGGATCGGACCAAGAGACCCAGTACTTC.

This chain joins TRBV11-2 and TRBJ2-5; D is perhaps TRBD1 (6 bases). Looked up from germline, CDR1 is SGHAT and CDR2 is FQNNGV. This CDR3 region has 14 residues. Trimming removed 1 base at V and 3 bases at J, with 9 bases between. For the CDR3, the DNA is TGTGCCAGCAGCTTAGGGGCAGGGGAAGAGACCCAGTACTTC. It specifies CASSLGAGEETQYF. Supplemented by reference TRBV11-2 and TRBJ2-5, the full variable domain reads EAGVAQSPRYKIIEKRQSVAFWCNPISGHATLYWYQQILGQGPKLLIQFQNNGVVDDSQLPKDRFSAERLKGVDSTLKIQPAKLEDSAVYLCASSLGAGEETQYFGPGTRLLVL.

The rearrangement uses TRBV28 and TRBJ1-1; unclear D gene. V was clipped by 7 bases and J by 6 bases, with 18 bases between them. This CDR3 is built from 14 residues. The germline V gene encodes CDR1 MDHEN and CDR2 SYDVKM. The DNA for the CDR3 is TGTGCCAGCACCACCCCGAGTGGGCGGGCTGAAGCTTTCTTT. The encoded protein is CASTTPSGRAEAFF.

The chain couples TRBV5-6 to TRBJ2-5; D gene ambiguous. In germline, CDR1 is SGHDT, CDR2 YYEEEE. Trimming removed 4 bases at V and 4 bases at J, with 2 bases between. This CDR3 contains 10 residues. CDR3 region: CASSRETQYF. The CDR3 bases are TGTGCCAGCAGCCGAGAGACCCAGTACTTC.

The genes are TRBV18 and TRBJ2-4, with no clear D. Germline lookup yields CDR1 KGHSH and CDR2 LQKENI. V was clipped by 2 bases and J by 4 bases, with 9 bases between them. The CDR3 is made up of 14 amino acids. Here the CDR3 reads CASSPSHSKNIQYF. As DNA, the CDR3 is TGTGCCAGCTCACCAAGTCACAGTAAAAACATTCAGTACTTC.

V is TRBV5-6 and J is TRBJ2-1; a possible D gene is TRBD2 (6 bases). Germline CDR1 reads SGHDT; CDR2 reads YYEEEE. CDR3 length: 16 amino acids. V lost 1 base, J lost 0 bases, and 11 bases lay in between. CDR3 protein: CASSLFRESSYNEQFF. CDR3 DNA: TGTGCCAGCAGCTTGTTTCGGGAGAGCTCCTACAATGAGCAGTTCTTC. Full variable domain (rest looked up from reference TRBV5-6 and TRBJ2-1): DAGVTQSPTHLIKTRGQQVTLRCSPKSGHDTVSWYQQALGQGPQFIFQYYEEEERQRGNFPDRFSGHQFPNYSSELNVNALLLGDSALYLCASSLFRESSYNEQFFGPGTRLTVL.

The V call is TRBV6-6, the J call TRBJ2-7, with 8 nucleotides matching TRBD1. Trimming cost V 5 bases and J 4 bases; bases outside gene matches: 4. There are 13 residues in the CDR3. Looked up from germline, CDR1 is MNHNY and CDR2 is SVGAGI (reference sequence). CDR3 sequence reads: CASSGTGSYEQYF. DNA for the CDR3: TGTGCCAGCAGTGGGACAGGATCGTACGAGCAGTACTTC.

The V and J genes are TRBV19 and TRBJ1-2; D might be TRBD1 (5 bases). This CDR3 spans 14 amino acids. V was trimmed by 5 bases and J by 6 bases, leaving 16 bases between them. CDR1 and CDR2 from the germline V gene are LNHDA and SQIVND (reference sequence). The CDR3 loop is CASSSQTALNGYTF. The CDR3 DNA reads TGTGCCAGTAGTTCACAGACAGCACTTAATGGCTACACCTTC. Filled out from reference TRBV19 and TRBJ1-2, the complete variable domain reads DGGITQSPKYLFRKEGQNVTLSCEQNLNHDAMYWYRQDPGQGLRLIYYSQIVNDFQKGDIAEGYSVSREKKESFPLTVTSAQKNPTAFYLCASSSQTALNGYTFGSGTRLTVV.

This chain connects TRBV5-5 to TRBJ2-3; 7 positions match TRBD2. Germline CDR1 and CDR2: SGHKS and YYEKEE (reference sequence). This CDR3 spans 15 amino acids. Unmatched junction bases numbered 11, after V lost 4 bases and J lost 6 bases. The CDR3 bases are TGTGCCAGCAGCGCGGCCCGGGACTATGTCGATACGCAGTATTTT. Protein sequence: CASSAARDYVDTQYF.

This rearrangement joins TRBV19 to TRBJ2-1; 13 positions agree with TRBD2. Looked up from germline, CDR1 is LNHDA and CDR2 is SQIVND (reference sequence). Losses at the gene ends were 7 bases for V and 0 bases for J; bases not matched to a gene: 3. CDR3 size: 16 residues. CDR3 bases: TGTGCCAGTACCCGGACTAGCGGGAGCTCCTACAATGAGCAGTTCTTC. Translating gives CASTRTSGSSYNEQFF.

The CDR3 nucleotides are TGTGCCAGCTCACCTTTTGGACGGGACAATCAGCCCCAGCATTTT. Translated: CASSPFGRDNQPQHF. This chain links TRBV18 with TRBJ1-5; no reliable D call. V lost 3 bases, J lost 3 bases, and 12 bases lay in between. Germline CDR1 KGHSH, CDR2 LQKENI. This CDR3 comprises 15 residues.

The chain recombines TRBV18 with TRBJ2-5; D possibly corresponds to TRBD2 (6 bases). Germline V CDR1 and CDR2: KGHSH, LQKENI. V gave up 3 bases and J gave up 1 base, with 15 bases separating them. The CDR3 is 16 amino acids. CDR3 nucleotide sequence: TGTGCCAGCTCACCGCTTACATCGGGGGTCCAAGAGACCCAGTACTTC. Amino acid sequence: CASSPLTSGVQETQYF.

This clone appeared once. This chain uses TRBV7-8 with TRBJ2-1; 9 nucleotides match TRBD2. This CDR3 is built from 18 residues. The J segment lost 4 bases and the V segment lost 5 bases, leaving 15 bases of the junction unmatched. Germline assignment: CDR1 SGHVS and CDR2 FQNEAQ. CDR3 in amino acids: CASSRGRGGTIQYNEQFF. In nucleotides, the CDR3 is TGTGCCAGCAGCCGTGGGCGGGGGGGGACTATACAATACAATGAGCAGTTCTTC. The full variable domain, in which reference TRBV7-8 and TRBJ2-1 provide the parts outside the CDR3, is GAGVSQSPRYKVAKRGQDVALRCDPISGHVSLFWYQQALGQGPEFLTYFQNEAQLDKSGLPSDRFFAERPEGSVSTLKIQRTQQEDSAVYLCASSRGRGGTIQYNEQFFGPGTRLTVL.

V usage is TRBV28 and J usage is TRBJ2-7; TRBD1 matches at 11 bases. Germline values: CDR1 MDHEN, CDR2 SYDVKM. The ends lost 7 bases at V and 3 bases at J; junction bases unmatched: 11. The CDR3 is 16 residues long. The CDR3 sequence is CASIPRGTGGRYEQYF. CDR3 nucleotide sequence: TGTGCCAGCATCCCCCGCGGGACAGGGGGTCGCTACGAGCAGTACTTC.

The chain is built from TRBV18 and TRBJ1-4, with a tentative D call TRBD1 (6 bases). The CDR3 has 14 amino acids. Looked up from germline, CDR1 is KGHSH and CDR2 is LQKENI. The V end was cut by 8 bases, the J end by 1 base, with 11 bases between. DNA for the CDR3: TGTGCCAGCGCCATCAGGGGAACTAATGAAAAACTGTTTTTT. Translating it yields CASAIRGTNEKLFF. Using reference TRBV18 and TRBJ1-4 for the parts outside the CDR3, the full variable domain is NAGVMQNPRHLVRRRGQEARLRCSPMKGHSHVYWYRQLPEEGLKFMVYLQKENIIDESGMPKERFSAEFPKEGPSILRIQQVVRGDSAAYFCASAIRGTNEKLFFGSGTQLSVL.